This TCR beta chain was captured by sequencing in a study of blood T cell repertoires in COVID-19 (TCRdb year 2020). As for the study more broadly: Samples from collaborators originated in the United States, Italy and Spain and spanned both the acute and convalescent phases of COVID-19. The prospective study material was composed of cDNA or gDNA derived from T cells, B-cell-depleted T cells, or PBMCs. Deeply sampled blood TCRbeta repertoires from subjects exposed to, actively infected with, or recovered from COVID-19 were included in the dataset. A freely available public database, intended as a resource for researchers studying the immune response to SARS-CoV-2, is where the repertoires were released. Samples came from the ongoing ImmuneRACE study (first 160 participants) plus 1,254 subjects from 6 global collaborators. Nearly every sample came with metadata listing a de-identified subject ID, COVID-19 status, age in years and sex. Where available, HLA class I and class II types were taken from metadata supplied by the sample provider and were not determined by assay-based typing.

This clone was recorded once. The specificity of this receptor is unknown. No qualities accompany the bases; no much larger clone lies one base away. In the germline V gene, CDR1 corresponds to MDHEN and CDR2 to SYDVKM. Its CDR3 holds 14 amino acids, cysteine through phenylalanine. The only DNA kept is the CDR3, 42 bases in frame from the first base. Trimming at the junction amounts to 4 bases on V and 4 bases on J, and the germline ends lie 13 bases apart. TCRbeta CDR3 regions were amplified from genomic DNA using the immunoSEQ Assay, a bias-controlled multiplex PCR. The original pipeline was this. Nucleated cell counts per sample were estimated from amplification of reference gene primers within the assay. To quantify the absolute abundance of each unique TCRbeta CDR3 rearrangement, sequence reads were collapsed and filtered. For each sample, productive Simpson clonality was calculated as the square root of Simpson's diversity index over productive rearrangements. TCRdb stores this immuneACCESS table with in-frame sequences only. Part of the clones is absent; in the studies checked, under half of the shortfall reflects unresolved V genes, and no reason is known for the rest. V and J calls and clone size are copied from that table; D and trimming were computed from the DNA. For this sample the table gives 130,000 to 150,000 clones, of which roughly 87% were detected only once. The top ten hold 1.5% to 2% of the sample.

Study-wide findings and limitations: The quantity of clinical and demographic metadata differed by source and by participant and was supplied without curation.

Collaborating institutions collected whole blood in K2EDTA tubes following their own protocols. For TCRbeta analysis, collaborators shipped samples in one of three forms: frozen whole blood, isolated PBMCs, or DNA extracted from either of those sample types. The source of this sequence is a man between 65 and 85 years old with acute or convalescent COVID-19. This chain is built from TRBV28 and TRBJ1-1; TRBD1 is a possible D gene, resting on 6 matching bases. Material for sequencing was peripheral blood. Read as DNA, the sequence is TGTGCCAGCAGTTCAAGGGGGGGCCGCACTGAAGCTTTCTTT. Translated, this gives CASSSRGGRTEAFF.